Below, 25 T cell receptor beta chains from the same sample are listed, as sequenced in a study of blood T cell repertoires in COVID-19. Produced via immunoSEQ multiplex PCR; TCRdb's table is partial and in-frame only. This sample yields more than 90,000 clones, of which around four fifths are seen a single time; about 10% belongs to the top ten. Sequenced input: peripheral blood. Source of these receptors: an elderly woman with acute or convalescent COVID-19.

V and J are TRBV27 and TRBJ1-2; the D gene is possibly TRBD1 (5 bases). Trimming stripped 0 bases from V and 5 bases from J, with 13 bases between. The CDR3 length is 15 residues. Per the germline V gene, CDR1 is MNHEY and CDR2 is SMNVEV (reference sequence). The CDR3 DNA is TGTGCCAGCAGTTTATCCCGGCAGGGCGCTTATGGCTACACCTTC. Translating it yields CASSLSRQGAYGYTF.

The chain is built from TRBV27 and TRBJ1-1; 9 positions agree with TRBD1. CDR1 MNHEY and CDR2 SMNVEV come from the germline V gene (reference sequence). The V segment lost 6 bases and the J segment 5 bases; nucleotides outside the gene matches: 10. This CDR3 contains 15 residues. CDR3 coding DNA: TGTGCCAGCAGCCAAATGACAGGGGGTAGGACTGAAGCTTTCTTT. It encodes CASSQMTGGRTEAFF.

This clone was recorded only once. The CDR3 loop is CASSEGVANEKLFF. The CDR3 region has the DNA TGTGCCAGCAGCGAGGGTGTTGCTAATGAAAAACTGTTTTTT. This chain links TRBV28 with TRBJ1-4, with D uncertain. This CDR3 has 14 amino acids. The germline CDR1 and CDR2 sequences are MDHEN and SYDVKM. Trimming removed 6 bases at V and 3 bases at J, with 11 bases between. The complete variable domain, with remaining parts taken from reference TRBV28 and TRBJ1-4, reads DVKVTQSSRYLVKRTGEKVFLECVQDMDHENMFWYRQDPGLGLRLIYFSYDVKMKEKGDIPEGYSVSREKKERFSLILESASTNQTSMYLCASSEGVANEKLFFGSGTQLSVL.

The chain employs TRBV7-2 and TRBJ2-1; 12 bases match TRBD2. Trimming took 5 bases from V and 7 from J; bases not matched to a gene: 6. Per germline, CDR1 SGHTA and CDR2 FQGNSA. The CDR3 has 15 residues. The CDR3 DNA is TGTGCCAGCAGCGGGCCGACTAGCGGGAGAAATGAGCAGTTCTTC. This codes for CASSGPTSGRNEQFF.

The chain recombines TRBV10-2 with TRBJ2-3; the match to TRBD2 covers 10 bases. CDR1 WSHSY and CDR2 SAAADI come from the germline V gene. The trim removed 7 bases at V and 4 bases at J, leaving 14 bases unmatched. The CDR3 has 17 amino acids. DNA of the CDR3: TGCGCCAGCATCCCTACTAGCGGGATGGGGGCCTCAGATACGCAGTATTTT. Its translation is CASIPTSGMGASDTQYF.

The rearrangement joins TRBV27 to TRBJ2-1; D is ambiguous. Deletions cut 7 bases from V and 5 bases from J, with 9 bases between. In germline, CDR1 is MNHEY, CDR2 SMNVEV (reference sequence). The CDR3 has 12 amino acids. The CDR3 DNA reads as TGTGCCAGCAAGAGGTCCAACAATGAGCAGTTCTTC. It yields the protein CASKRSNNEQFF.

This clone has only a few counts. The gene calls are TRBV27 and TRBJ2-7, with 9 bases aligning to TRBD2. Unmatched junction bases numbered 7, after V lost 0 bases and J lost 4 bases. CDR1 is MNHEY and CDR2 is SMNVEV in the germline V gene (reference sequence). This CDR3 region has 16 residues. The CDR3 spells CASSLSPLAGMYEQYF. The CDR3 DNA sequence: TGTGCCAGCAGTTTATCGCCGCTAGCGGGAATGTACGAGCAGTACTTC.

V is TRBV30 and J is TRBJ1-5, with D maybe TRBD1 (6 bases). V gave up 1 base and J gave up 6 bases, with 19 bases separating them. The CDR3 covers 16 residues. Germline V gene data show CDR1 as GTSNPN and CDR2 as SVGIG (reference sequence). The CDR3: CAWSGSRTVSSQPQHF. The CDR3 bases are TGTGCCTGGAGTGGTTCCCGGACAGTGAGTAGTCAGCCCCAGCATTTT. The whole variable domain, filled in from reference TRBV30 and TRBJ1-5, reads SQTIHQWPATLVQPVGSPLSLECTVEGTSNPNLYWYRQAAGRGLQLLFYSVGIGQISSEVPQNLSASRPQDRQFILSSKKLLLSDSGFYLCAWSGSRTVSSQPQHFGDGTRLSIL.

The genes are TRBV6-1 and TRBJ1-1; weak D call: TRBD1 (5 bases). Deletions cut 2 bases from V and 1 base from J, with 14 bases between. CDR3 length equals 16 residues. Germline V gives CDR1 MNHNS, CDR2 SASEGT. DNA for the CDR3: TGTGCCAGCAGTGAAAATAGTCGGGGGACGAACACTGAAGCTTTCTTT. This codes for CASSENSRGTNTEAFF.

The V and J genes are TRBV27 and TRBJ1-2; D perhaps matches TRBD1 (6 bases). Between the trimmed V and J ends, which lost 6 bases and 0 bases, there was a span of 8 bases. Germline CDR1 is MNHEY and CDR2 is SMNVEV (reference sequence). The CDR3 has 13 residues. CDR3 sequence (DNA): TGTGCCAGCAGGCGGACAGCTAACTATGGCTACACCTTC. It yields the protein CASRRTANYGYTF.

This chain links TRBV19 with TRBJ2-1, with 10 bases that match TRBD2. There are 17 residues in the CDR3. Looked up from germline, CDR1 is LNHDA and CDR2 is SQIVND (reference sequence). With 3 bases clipped from V and 3 bases from J, the junction kept 8 bases outside the gene matches. In nucleotides, the CDR3 is TGTGCCAGTAGTATGACGAGCGGGGGGGCACGCTACAATGAGCAGTTCTTC. Translated: CASSMTSGGARYNEQFF. The full variable domain, its missing parts supplied by reference TRBV19 and TRBJ2-1, is DGGITQSPKYLFRKEGQNVTLSCEQNLNHDAMYWYRQDPGQGLRLIYYSQIVNDFQKGDIAEGYSVSREKKESFPLTVTSAQKNPTAFYLCASSMTSGGARYNEQFFGPGTRLTVL.

This clone was observed once. This CDR3 is CASSRTGAVSEAFF. CDR3 bases: TGTGCCAGCAGTCGAACAGGGGCGGTCTCTGAAGCTTTCTTT. The rearrangement links TRBV6-5 to TRBJ1-1; 7 bases map to TRBD1. CDR1 and CDR2 (germline): MNHEY, SVGAGI. There are 14 residues in the CDR3. The ends lost 5 bases at V and 6 bases at J; junction bases unmatched: 9.

The chain has TRBV5-1 and TRBJ2-3, with TRBD2 matching over 9 bases. The length of the CDR3 is 15 residues. Trimming at V came to 3 bases and at J to 2 bases, leaving 4 bases not matched to a gene. Germline CDR1 SGHRS, CDR2 YFSETQ. The CDR3 is CASSYSGGPTDTQYF. DNA of the CDR3: TGCGCCAGCAGCTATAGCGGGGGCCCCACAGATACGCAGTATTTT.

This rearrangement joins TRBV7-2 to TRBJ2-1; 9 positions agree with TRBD1. Trimming removed 1 base from V and 10 bases from J; junction bases left unmatched: 8. This CDR3 comprises 15 residues. The germline CDR1 and CDR2 sequences are SGHTA and FQGNSA. This chain's CDR3 is CASSLEGTGWREQFF. As DNA, the CDR3 is TGTGCCAGCAGCTTAGAAGGGACAGGGTGGAGGGAGCAGTTCTTC.

This clone was seen a few times. The chain recombines TRBV9 with TRBJ2-3; the D gene is possibly TRBD2 (5 bases). The CDR3 covers 14 residues. The germline V and J ends were trimmed by 4 bases and 4 bases, with 13 bases remaining between them. CDR1 and CDR2 (germline): SGDLS, YYNGEE. The chain's CDR3 is CASSPLRVSDTQYF. DNA for the CDR3: TGTGCCAGCAGCCCTCTGAGGGTCTCAGATACGCAGTATTTT.

The chain is built from TRBV7-2 and TRBJ1-6; TRBD1 matches at 7 bases. The germline CDR1 and CDR2 sequences are SGHTA and FQGNSA. Trimming cost V 5 bases and J 9 bases; bases outside gene matches: 16. CDR3 length equals 17 residues. CDR3 in DNA: TGTGCCAGCAGCCAAGGTGGACAGGCCCGACGCAGTTCACCCCTCCACTTT. The encoded protein is CASSQGGQARRSSPLHF. Complete variable domain (other parts from reference TRBV7-2 and TRBJ1-6): GAGVSQSPSNKVTEKGKDVELRCDPISGHTALYWYRQSLGQGLEFLIYFQGNSAPDKSGLPSDRFSAERTGGSVSTLTIQRTQQEDSAVYLCASSQGGQARRSSPLHFGNGTRLTVT.

The rearrangement links TRBV28 to TRBJ2-3; 8 bases are shared with TRBD2. J was trimmed by 3 bases and V by 7 bases; bases with no gene match: 9. The CDR3 is made up of 15 amino acids. Germline assignment: CDR1 MDHEN and CDR2 SYDVKM. CDR3 protein: CASNPAGGLTDTQYF. The CDR3 bases are TGTGCCAGCAACCCGGCGGGGGGATTAACAGATACGCAGTATTTT.

This clone was picked up a small number of times. J is TRBJ1-5 and V is TRBV5-5, with unresolved D. V lost 0 bases and J lost 6, with 10 bases in between. CDR3 length: 14 residues. Germline V gene sequence: CDR1 SGHKS, CDR2 YYEKEE (reference sequence). CDR3 sequence reads: CASSLDMSGQPQHF. As DNA, the CDR3 is TGTGCCAGCAGCTTGGATATGTCGGGTCAGCCCCAGCATTTT.

The genes are TRBV19 and TRBJ1-5; TRBD1 matches 9 bases. Trimming at V came to 3 bases and at J to 3 bases, leaving 3 bases not matched to a gene. CDR1 LNHDA and CDR2 SQIVND come from the germline V gene (reference sequence). There are 15 residues in the CDR3. The CDR3 here is CASSMGQGFNQPQHF. As DNA, the CDR3 is TGTGCCAGTAGTATGGGACAGGGATTCAATCAGCCCCAGCATTTT.

This chain joins TRBV7-9 and TRBJ2-3; D is possibly TRBD2 (6 bases). Trimming shortened V by 3 bases and J by 2 bases, and 12 bases separated the two germline ends. The CDR3 totals 15 residues. The germline V gene encodes CDR1 SEHNR and CDR2 FQNEAQ (reference sequence). CDR3 sequence (DNA): TGTGCCAGCAGCTTGGGCGGGATTGTCACAGATACGCAGTATTTT. Residues: CASSLGGIVTDTQYF.

This clone was found many times. This chain connects TRBV6-2 or TRBV6-3 to TRBJ2-3, with D unresolved. CDR1 and CDR2 from the germline V gene are MNHEY and SVGEGT. Trimming took 6 bases from V and 8 from J, leaving 21 bases between them. The CDR3 is made up of 15 amino acids. The CDR3 sequence: CASSSPQGVTGTQYF. CDR3 bases: TGTGCCAGCAGCTCCCCCCAAGGCGTTACGGGTACGCAGTATTTT.

Turning to this clone: The sample has other DNA sequences that encode this CDR3 too. The genes are TRBV6-5 and TRBJ1-2, with D perhaps matching TRBD1 (6 bases). CDR1 is MNHEY and CDR2 is SVGAGI in the germline V gene. With 0 bases removed from V and 2 bases from J, the gap between germline ends came to 7 bases. The CDR3 has 14 amino acids. The CDR3 nucleotides read TGTGCCAGCAGTTACTCGAGGGGGAACTATGGCTACACCTTC. This gives the protein CASSYSRGNYGYTF.

J is TRBJ2-1 and V is TRBV10-3; D gene unclear. This CDR3 has 14 residues. The ends were cut back, 10 bases at V and 1 base at J, with 14 bases in the middle. Per the germline V gene, CDR1 is ENHRY and CDR2 is SYGVKD. Here the CDR3 reads CASTVDPSYNEQFF. For the CDR3, the DNA is TGTGCCAGCACGGTTGATCCTTCCTACAATGAGCAGTTCTTC.

The chain employs TRBV28 and TRBJ2-1; 11 bases fit TRBD1. Germline CDR1 reads MDHEN; CDR2 reads SYDVKM. The CDR3 consists of 15 residues. J lost 6 bases, V lost 7 bases, and 8 bases had no gene match. The CDR3 here is CASTIGGQGVNEQFF. The CDR3 nucleotides read TGTGCCAGCACCATAGGGGGACAGGGGGTCAATGAGCAGTTCTTC.

A remark on this clone: One end of the junction is discordant with germline, which a read error may explain. The CDR3 sequence is CASSLGALEAFF. In nucleotides, the CDR3 is TGTGCCAGCAGTTTAGGGGCACTTGAAGCTTTCTTT. The chain joins TRBV7-9 to TRBJ1-1; perhaps TRBD1 as D (5 bases). Germline V gene lookup returns CDR1 SEHNR and CDR2 FQNEAQ (reference sequence). The CDR3 totals 12 residues.